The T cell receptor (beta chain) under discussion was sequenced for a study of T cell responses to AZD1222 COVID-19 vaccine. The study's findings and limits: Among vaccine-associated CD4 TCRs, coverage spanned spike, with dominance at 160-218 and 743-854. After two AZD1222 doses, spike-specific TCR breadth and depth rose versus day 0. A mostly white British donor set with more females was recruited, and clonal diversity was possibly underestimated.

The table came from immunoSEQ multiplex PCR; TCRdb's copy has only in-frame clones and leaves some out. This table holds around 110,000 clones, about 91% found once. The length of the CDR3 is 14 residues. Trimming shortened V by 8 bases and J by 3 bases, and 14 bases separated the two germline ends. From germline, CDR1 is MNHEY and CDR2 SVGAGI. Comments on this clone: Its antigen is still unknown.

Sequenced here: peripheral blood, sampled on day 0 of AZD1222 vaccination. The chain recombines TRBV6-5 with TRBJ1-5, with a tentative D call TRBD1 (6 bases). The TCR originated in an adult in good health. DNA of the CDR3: TGTGCCAGCGGAGGAACAGGGCACAATCAGCCCCAGCATTTT. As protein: CASGGTGHNQPQHF.